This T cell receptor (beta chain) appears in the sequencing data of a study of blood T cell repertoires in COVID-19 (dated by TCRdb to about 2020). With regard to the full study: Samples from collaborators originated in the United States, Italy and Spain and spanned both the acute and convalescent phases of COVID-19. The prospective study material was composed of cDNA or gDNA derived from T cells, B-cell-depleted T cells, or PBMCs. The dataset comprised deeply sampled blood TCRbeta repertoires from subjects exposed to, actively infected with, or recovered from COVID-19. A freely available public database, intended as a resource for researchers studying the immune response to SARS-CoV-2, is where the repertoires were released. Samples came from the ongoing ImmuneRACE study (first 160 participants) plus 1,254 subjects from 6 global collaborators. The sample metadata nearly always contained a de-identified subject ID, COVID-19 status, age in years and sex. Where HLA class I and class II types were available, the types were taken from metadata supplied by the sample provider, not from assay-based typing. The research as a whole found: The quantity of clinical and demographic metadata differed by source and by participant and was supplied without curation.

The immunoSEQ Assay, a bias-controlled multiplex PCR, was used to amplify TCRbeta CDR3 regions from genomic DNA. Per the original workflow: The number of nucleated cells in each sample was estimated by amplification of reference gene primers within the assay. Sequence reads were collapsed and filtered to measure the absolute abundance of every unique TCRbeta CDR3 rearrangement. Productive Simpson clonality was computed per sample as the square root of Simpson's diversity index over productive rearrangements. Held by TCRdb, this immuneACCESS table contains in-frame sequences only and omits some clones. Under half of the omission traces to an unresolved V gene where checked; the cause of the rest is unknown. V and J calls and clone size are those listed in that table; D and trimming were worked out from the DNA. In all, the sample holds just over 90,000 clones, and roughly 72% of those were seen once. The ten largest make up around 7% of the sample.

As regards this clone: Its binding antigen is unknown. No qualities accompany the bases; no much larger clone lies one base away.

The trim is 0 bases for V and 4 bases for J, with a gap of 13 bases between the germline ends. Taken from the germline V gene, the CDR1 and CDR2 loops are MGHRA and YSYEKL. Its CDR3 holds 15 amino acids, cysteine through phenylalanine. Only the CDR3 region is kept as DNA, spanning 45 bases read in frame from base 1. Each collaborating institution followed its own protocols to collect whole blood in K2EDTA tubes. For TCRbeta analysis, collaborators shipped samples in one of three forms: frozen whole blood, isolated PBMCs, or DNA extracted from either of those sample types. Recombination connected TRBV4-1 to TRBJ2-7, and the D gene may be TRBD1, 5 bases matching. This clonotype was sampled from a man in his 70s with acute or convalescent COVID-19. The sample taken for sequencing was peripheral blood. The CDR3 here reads CASSQDWQGAYEQYF. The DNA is TGCGCCAGCAGCCAAGATTGGCAGGGTGCGTACGAGCAGTACTTC.